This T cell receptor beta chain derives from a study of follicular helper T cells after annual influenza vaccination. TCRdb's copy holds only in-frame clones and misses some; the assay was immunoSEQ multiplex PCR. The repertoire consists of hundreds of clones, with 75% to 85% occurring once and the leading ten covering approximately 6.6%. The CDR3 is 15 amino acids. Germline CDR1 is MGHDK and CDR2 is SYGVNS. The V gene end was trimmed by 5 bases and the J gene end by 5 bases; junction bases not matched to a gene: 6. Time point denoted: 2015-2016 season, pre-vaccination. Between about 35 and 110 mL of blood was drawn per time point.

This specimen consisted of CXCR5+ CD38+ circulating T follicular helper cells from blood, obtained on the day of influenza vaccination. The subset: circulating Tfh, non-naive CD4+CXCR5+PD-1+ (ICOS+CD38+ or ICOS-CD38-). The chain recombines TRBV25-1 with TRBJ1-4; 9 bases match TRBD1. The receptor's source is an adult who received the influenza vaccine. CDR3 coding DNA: TGTGCCAGCAGTCGGGACAGGGACCCCAATGAAAAACTGTTTTTT. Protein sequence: CASSRDRDPNEKLFF.